This record covers a single TCR beta chain. As yet, its antigen is unknown. This sample stems from a study of T cell repertoires in cytomegalovirus infection. MiXCR was run by TCRdb on the reads, yielding one entry per CDR3 protein. Here the sample spans some 500,000 distinct CDR3 sequences, about 33% being singletons. Trimming removed 4 bases from V and 4 bases from J, with 9 bases in between. Germline CDR1 reads SQVTM; CDR2 reads ANQGSEA. This CDR3 spans 12 amino acids. This receptor was obtained from a human donor in good health (CMV status not recorded). Some clones in this sample may be carry-over from other donors' samples. This material consisted of cultured PBMCs, taken from culture after CMV antigen stimulation. The chain employs TRBV29-1 and TRBJ2-3, with D unresolved. This CDR3 reads CSVVLVSDTQYF. In nucleotides, the CDR3 is TGCAGCGTTGTGCTAGTTTCAGATACGCAGTATTTT.